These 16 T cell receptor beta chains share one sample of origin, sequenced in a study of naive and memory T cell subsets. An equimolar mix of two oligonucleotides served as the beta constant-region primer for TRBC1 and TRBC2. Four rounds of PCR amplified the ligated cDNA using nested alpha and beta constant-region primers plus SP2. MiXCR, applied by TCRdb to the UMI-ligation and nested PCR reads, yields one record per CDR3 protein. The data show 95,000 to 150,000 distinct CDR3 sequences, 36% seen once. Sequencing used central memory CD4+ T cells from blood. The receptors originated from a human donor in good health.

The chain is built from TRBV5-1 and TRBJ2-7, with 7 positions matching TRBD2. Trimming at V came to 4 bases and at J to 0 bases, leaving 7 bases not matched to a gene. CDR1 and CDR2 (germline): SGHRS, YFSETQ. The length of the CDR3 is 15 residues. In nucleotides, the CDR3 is TGCGCCAGCAGCGGTGGGAGGGCCGGCTCCTACGAGCAGTACTTC. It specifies CASSGGRAGSYEQYF.

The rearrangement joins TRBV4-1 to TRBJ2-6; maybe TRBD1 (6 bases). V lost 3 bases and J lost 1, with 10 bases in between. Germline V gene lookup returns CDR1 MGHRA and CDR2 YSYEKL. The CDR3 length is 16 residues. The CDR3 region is CASSHPTGSGANVLTF. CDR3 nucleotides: TGCGCCAGCAGCCATCCCACAGGGTCTGGGGCCAACGTCCTGACTTTC.

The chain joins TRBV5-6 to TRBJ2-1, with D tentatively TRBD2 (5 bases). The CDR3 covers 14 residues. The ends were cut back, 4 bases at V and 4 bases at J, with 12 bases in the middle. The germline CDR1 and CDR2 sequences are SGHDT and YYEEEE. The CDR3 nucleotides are TGTGCCAGCAGCGTAAGAACTAGGTACAATGAGCAGTTCTTC. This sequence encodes CASSVRTRYNEQFF.

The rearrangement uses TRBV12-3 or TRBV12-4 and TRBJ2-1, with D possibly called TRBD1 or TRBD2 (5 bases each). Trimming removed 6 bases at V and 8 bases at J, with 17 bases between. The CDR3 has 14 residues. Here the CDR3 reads CASRRGVSTYEQFF. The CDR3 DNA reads TGTGCCAGCAGACGGGGCGTTTCTACATATGAGCAGTTCTTC.

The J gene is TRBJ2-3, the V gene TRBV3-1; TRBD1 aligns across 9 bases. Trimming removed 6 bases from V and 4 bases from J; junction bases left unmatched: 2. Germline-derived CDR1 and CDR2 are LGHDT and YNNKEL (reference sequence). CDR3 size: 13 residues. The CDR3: CASRGTGPDTQYF. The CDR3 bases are TGTGCCAGCAGGGGGACAGGGCCAGATACGCAGTATTTT.

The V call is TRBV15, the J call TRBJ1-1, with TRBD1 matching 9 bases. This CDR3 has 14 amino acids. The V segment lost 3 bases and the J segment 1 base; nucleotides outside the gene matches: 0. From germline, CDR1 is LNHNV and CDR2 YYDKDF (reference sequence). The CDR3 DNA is TGTGCCACCAGCAGGGACAGGGGGAACACTGAAGCTTTCTTT. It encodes CATSRDRGNTEAFF.

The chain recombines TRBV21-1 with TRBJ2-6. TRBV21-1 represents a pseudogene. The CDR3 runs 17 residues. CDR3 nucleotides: TGTGCCAGCAGCAAATGTTCCGCAGGGGTCGGGGCCAACGTCCTGACTTTC. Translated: CASSKCSAGVGANVLTF.

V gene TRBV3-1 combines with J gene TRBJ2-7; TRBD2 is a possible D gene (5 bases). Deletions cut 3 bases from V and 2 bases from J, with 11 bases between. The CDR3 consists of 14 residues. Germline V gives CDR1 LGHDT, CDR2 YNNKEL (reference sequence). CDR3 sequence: CASSHSSLTYEQYF. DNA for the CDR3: TGTGCCAGCAGCCACTCTAGCCTAACCTACGAGCAGTACTTC.

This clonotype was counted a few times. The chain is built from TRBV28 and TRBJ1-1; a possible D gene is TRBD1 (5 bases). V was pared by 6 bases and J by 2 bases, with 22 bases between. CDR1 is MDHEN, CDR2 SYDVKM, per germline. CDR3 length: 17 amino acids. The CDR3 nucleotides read TGTGCCAGCAGCCCTGGCGGGGTGGGACTGGGTAACACTGAAGCTTTCTTT. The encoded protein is CASSPGGVGLGNTEAFF.

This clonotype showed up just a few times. The CDR3 reads CASSIRLADTQYF. The CDR3 coding sequence is TGTGCCAGCAGTATCCGACTAGCCGATACGCAGTATTTT. The V call is TRBV6-2 or TRBV6-3, the J call TRBJ2-3; 7 nucleotides align to TRBD2. The CDR3 totals 13 residues. J gave up 6 bases and V 5 bases, and 5 bases lay outside the gene matches. Germline V gene data show CDR1 as MNHEY and CDR2 as SVGEGT.

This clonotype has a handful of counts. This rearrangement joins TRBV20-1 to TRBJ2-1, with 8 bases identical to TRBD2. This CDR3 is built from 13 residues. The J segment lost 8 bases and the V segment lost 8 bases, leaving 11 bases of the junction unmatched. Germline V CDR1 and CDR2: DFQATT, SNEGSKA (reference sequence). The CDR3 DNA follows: TGCAGTCCCGGGGGGGACTTGTTGCATGAGCAGTTCTTC. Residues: CSPGGDLLHEQFF.

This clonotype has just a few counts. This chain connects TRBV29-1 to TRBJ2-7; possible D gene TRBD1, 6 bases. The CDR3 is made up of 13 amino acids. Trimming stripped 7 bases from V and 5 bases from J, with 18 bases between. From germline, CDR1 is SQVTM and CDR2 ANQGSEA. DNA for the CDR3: TGCAGCGCCGTACAGGGTACTCTCCACGAGCAGTACTTC. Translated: CSAVQGTLHEQYF.

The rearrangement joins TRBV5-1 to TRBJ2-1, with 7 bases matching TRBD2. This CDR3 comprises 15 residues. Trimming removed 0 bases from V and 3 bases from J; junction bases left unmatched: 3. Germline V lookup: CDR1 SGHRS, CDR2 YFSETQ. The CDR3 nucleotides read TGCGCCAGCAGCTTGGAGTCTAGCGGCTACAATGAGCAGTTCTTC. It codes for CASSLESSGYNEQFF.

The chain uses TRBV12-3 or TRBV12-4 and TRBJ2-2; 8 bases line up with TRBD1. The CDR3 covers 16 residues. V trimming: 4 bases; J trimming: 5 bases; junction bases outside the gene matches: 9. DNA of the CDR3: TGTGCCAGCAGTTACCTCCCAGGGGGCGCAACCGGGGAGCTGTTTTTT. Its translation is CASSYLPGGATGELFF.

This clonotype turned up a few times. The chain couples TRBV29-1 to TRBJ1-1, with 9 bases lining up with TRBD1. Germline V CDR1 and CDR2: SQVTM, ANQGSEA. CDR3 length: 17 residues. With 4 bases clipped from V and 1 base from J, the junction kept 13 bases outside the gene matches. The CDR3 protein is CSVGGSGTGLTNTEAFF. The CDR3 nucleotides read TGCAGCGTTGGGGGTTCCGGGACAGGGTTAACGAACACTGAAGCTTTCTTT. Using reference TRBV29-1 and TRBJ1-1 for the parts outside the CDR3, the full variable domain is SAVISQKPSRDICQRGTSLTIQCQVDSQVTMMFWYRQQPGQSLTLIATANQGSEATYESGFVIDKFPISRPNLTFSTLTVSNMSPEDSSIYLCSVGGSGTGLTNTEAFFGQGTRLTVV.

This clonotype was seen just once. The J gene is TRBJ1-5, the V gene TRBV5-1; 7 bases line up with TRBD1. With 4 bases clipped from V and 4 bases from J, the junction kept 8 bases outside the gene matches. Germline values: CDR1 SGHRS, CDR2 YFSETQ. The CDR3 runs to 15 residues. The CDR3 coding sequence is TGCGCCAGCAGCCCAGGAGGACAGGTGAATCAGCCCCAGCATTTT. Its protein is CASSPGGQVNQPQHF.